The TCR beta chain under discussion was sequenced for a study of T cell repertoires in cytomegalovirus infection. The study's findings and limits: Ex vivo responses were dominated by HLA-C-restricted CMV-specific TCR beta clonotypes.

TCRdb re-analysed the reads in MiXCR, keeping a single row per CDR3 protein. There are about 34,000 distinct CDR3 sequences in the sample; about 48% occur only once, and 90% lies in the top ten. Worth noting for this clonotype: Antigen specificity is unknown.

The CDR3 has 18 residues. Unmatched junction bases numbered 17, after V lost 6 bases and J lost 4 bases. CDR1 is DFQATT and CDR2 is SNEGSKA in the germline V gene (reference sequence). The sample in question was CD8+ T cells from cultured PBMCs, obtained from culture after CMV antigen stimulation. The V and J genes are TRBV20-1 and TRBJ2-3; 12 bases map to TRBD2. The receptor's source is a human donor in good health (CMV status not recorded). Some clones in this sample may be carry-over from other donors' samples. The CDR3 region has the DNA TGCAGTGCAAAAGCTAGCGGGGGGGAATTGTTGTTATCAGATACGCAGTATTTT. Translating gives CSAKASGGELLLSDTQYF.